These T cell receptor beta chains were read from a single sample in a study of blood T cell repertoires in COVID-19. TCRdb's copy holds only in-frame clones and misses some; the assay was immunoSEQ multiplex PCR. The repertoire has approximately 270,000 clones, approximately 85% of them found once; the top ten carry about 1.9%. Material: PBMCs or T cells enriched from blood (not recorded which). The origin of the receptors is a woman aged 45 to 65 who had recovered from COVID-19. The CDR3 runs from the conserved cysteine through the conserved F or W. Fields, in order: J gene, V gene, D gene, clone size, CDR3 DNA, CDR3 protein. A D gene is named only where the DNA matches it firmly. Not every row has a clone size; where given, it reads once, few, many or a size class.

>TRBJ2-7|TRBV5-1|TRBD1|once
TGCGCCAGCAGCCCCGACAGGGATTCCTACGAGCAGTACTTC
CASSPDRDSYEQYF
>TRBJ1-1|TRBV29-1|.|.
TGCAGCGTTGTCGAGGGTGGTGCAACCGGCGCTGAAGCTTTCTTT
CSVVEGGATGAEAFF
>TRBJ2-1|TRBV5-5|TRBD2|once
TGTGCCAGCAGCCCCCTCCTAGCGGGGACCTACAATGAGCAGTTCTTC
CASSPLLAGTYNEQFF
>TRBJ1-1|TRBV19|.|few
TGTGCCAGTAGACCCGGGACTGAAGCTTTCTTT
CASRPGTEAFF
>TRBJ1-5|TRBV19|.|.
TGTGCCAGTAGTCCGGAGACGGCGGTTGGCAATCAGCCCCAGCATTTT
CASSPETAVGNQPQHF
>TRBJ2-7|TRBV30|TRBD2|.
TGTGCCTGGAGTAAGGGACTAGCGGGAGTTTACGAGCAGTACTTC
CAWSKGLAGVYEQYF
>TRBJ2-1|TRBV7-3|TRBD2|.
TGTGCCAGCAGAGCCGGGACTAGCGGGTTCTATGAGCAGTTCTTC
CASRAGTSGFYEQFF
>TRBJ1-1|TRBV5-1|.|.
TGCGCCAGCAGCGCCACGGGGACATCTGAAGCTTTCTTT
CASSATGTSEAFF
>TRBJ2-1|TRBV18|.|.
TGTGCCAGCTCACCAAGGGACTCCAGGGGGGATGAGCAGTTCTTC
CASSPRDSRGDEQFF
>TRBJ2-7|TRBV27|TRBD1|.
TGTGCCAGCAGTTTAGGACAGGGGTTTTCCTACGAGCAGTACTTC
CASSLGQGFSYEQYF
>TRBJ2-1|TRBV21-1|.|.
TGTGCCAGCAGCAAACTAGAGGGGCCTTCTAGCGGGAGGGCACATAATGAGCAGTTCTTC
CASSKLEGPSSGRAHNEQFF
>TRBJ2-2|TRBV7-2|.|.
TGTGCCAGCAGCTTACTGGGCGGGAAGGTCACCGGGGAGCTGTTTTTT
CASSLLGGKVTGELFF
>TRBJ2-2|TRBV7-3|.|.
TGTGCCAGCAGCTTAACGTTAAGGCCGCAGGGGAAGACCGGGGAGCTGTTTTTT
CASSLTLRPQGKTGELFF
>TRBJ2-3|TRBV5-1|TRBD2|.
TGCGCCAGCAGCTTGAGCGGGAGTATAGATACGCAGTATTTT
CASSLSGSIDTQYF
>TRBJ1-1|TRBV10-3|TRBD1|once
TGTGCCATCGGGACAGGGATGAACACTGAAGCTTTCTTT
CAIGTGMNTEAFF
>TRBJ2-7|TRBV5-4|TRBD2|.
TGTGCCAGCAGCGTCCGTGGGGAGCGGGAACTCCTCTACGAGCAGTACTTC
CASSVRGERELLYEQYF
>TRBJ2-3|TRBV27|TRBD2|.
TGTGCCAGCAGTTTATCGTGGACTAGCGGGGCTAGCACAGATACGCAGTATTTT
CASSLSWTSGASTDTQYF
>TRBJ2-5|TRBV27|.|.
TGTGCCAGCAGTTTAATCAGGACAGCGGAATTAGTAGAGACCCAGTACTTC
CASSLIRTAELVETQYF
>TRBJ1-1|TRBV7-9|.|once
TGTGCCAGCAGCTTAAGCGCTCGTAAGAACACTGAAGCTTTCTTT
CASSLSARKNTEAFF
>TRBJ2-7|TRBV28|TRBD2|.
TGTGCCAGCAGTTTATACCCCGGGACTAGCGGGGCCTACGAGCAGTACTTC
CASSLYPGTSGAYEQYF
>TRBJ2-1|TRBV7-2|TRBD2|.
TGTGCCAGCAGCGAACAAGGACTAGCGGGAGCAAGCGAGCAGTTCTTC
CASSEQGLAGASEQFF
>TRBJ2-7|TRBV5-1|TRBD2|.
TGCGCCAGCAGGCCTACTAGCGGGACTTACGAGCAGTACTTC
CASRPTSGTYEQYF
>TRBJ1-4|TRBV2|.|.
TGTGCCAGCACTGCTCAGGGTAATGAAAAACTGTTTTTT
CASTAQGNEKLFF
>TRBJ1-5|TRBV12-5|.|.
TGTGCTAGTGGCCAGGCGGGATATAGCAATCAGCCCCAGCATTTT
CASGQAGYSNQPQHF
>TRBJ2-1|TRBV28|TRBD2|.
TGTGCCAGCAGTTCCACAAGCTGGGGGAGGGTTTTCAATGAGCAGTTCTTC
CASSSTSWGRVFNEQFF
>TRBJ2-7|TRBV6-5|.|.
TGTGCCAGCCAAAGGGGGGGGTCCTACGAGCAGTACTTC
CASQRGGSYEQYF
>TRBJ2-1|TRBV3-1/TRBV3-2|TRBD2|.
TGTGCCAGCAGCCCCAAAACCGGGACTACTACCTACAATGAGCAGTTCTTC
CASSPKTGTTTYNEQFF
>TRBJ2-5|TRBV15|TRBD2|.
TGTGCCACCAGCTTGGGGGGGGATCAAGAGACCCAGTACTTC
CATSLGGDQETQYF
>TRBJ2-7|TRBV28|TRBD2|.
TGTGCCAGCAGTTTTAGCGGGTACGAGCAGTACTTC
CASSFSGYEQYF
>TRBJ2-7|TRBV3-1/TRBV3-2|.|.
TGTGCCAGCAGCCAAGACCGGGACACCTACGAGCAGTACTTC
CASSQDRDTYEQYF
>TRBJ1-5|TRBV11-1|TRBD1|.
TGTGCCAGCAGCCGAGACAGGGGTGGCAATCAGCCCCAGCATTTT
CASSRDRGGNQPQHF
>TRBJ1-1|TRBV13|.|once
TGTGCCAGCAGCTCTCCTACAGGGTGGCACACTGAAGCTTTCTTT
CASSSPTGWHTEAFF
>TRBJ2-1|TRBV7-3|.|.
TGTGCCAGCAGCTCCGGACAGCCGAATGAGCAGTTCTTC
CASSSGQPNEQFF
>TRBJ1-3|TRBV7-2|TRBD1|.
TGTGCCAGCAGCTTCCCGGACAGGGGGCAGGGCACCATATATTTT
CASSFPDRGQGTIYF
>TRBJ1-2|TRBV3-1/TRBV3-2|TRBD1|.
TGTGCCAGCAGCCCCGGACAGGGCTATGGCTACACCTTC
CASSPGQGYGYTF
>TRBJ2-7|TRBV10-1|.|.
TGCGCCAGCAGTAAATTCGGGACTTCCGAGCAGTACTTC
CASSKFGTSEQYF
>TRBJ1-5|TRBV11-2|.|.
TGTGCCAGCAGCTTAGGCTACAGGGGCAATCAGCCCCAGCATTTT
CASSLGYRGNQPQHF
>TRBJ2-7|TRBV2|TRBD2|.
TGTGCCAGCAGTGAAGTAGGCGGGAGGGCTGGGGAGCAGTACTTC
CASSEVGGRAGEQYF
>TRBJ1-3|TRBV18|.|.
TGTGCCAGCTCACCAGCCGCGGCTTCCTACTCTGGAAACACCATATATTTT
CASSPAAASYSGNTIYF
>TRBJ2-1|TRBV7-3|TRBD2|.
TGTGCCAGCAGCGCAAGCGGGAGGGGCTCCTACAATGAGCAGTTCTTC
CASSASGRGSYNEQFF
>TRBJ2-5|TRBV5-1|TRBD1|.
TGCGCCAGCAGCGGTGGGACAGATCTAGTCGAGACCCAGTACTTC
CASSGGTDLVETQYF
>TRBJ1-1|TRBV2|TRBD1|.
TGTGCCAGCAGTGCTGACGGACAGGGTATGGCTTTCTTT
CASSADGQGMAFF
>TRBJ1-2|TRBV29-1|.|.
TGCAGCGTTGAAACAGGCAGGCACCGATATGGCTACACCTTC
CSVETGRHRYGYTF
>TRBJ2-5|TRBV6-5|.|.
TGTGCCAGCAATACCTTAGCTACCCAGTACTTC
CASNTLATQYF
>TRBJ2-1|TRBV5-1|TRBD2|.
TGCGCCAGCAGCTTGGGGCGGGAGGGCGATGAGCAGTTCTTC
CASSLGREGDEQFF
>TRBJ1-4|TRBV18|.|.
TGTGCCAGCTCCCTACTCCGGGAGGAAAAACTGTTTTTT
CASSLLREEKLFF
>TRBJ2-2|TRBV2|.|.
TGTGCCAGCGGGGGGGGCTGGACCGGGGAGCTGTTTTTT
CASGGGWTGELFF
>TRBJ2-5|TRBV9|TRBD2|.
TGTGCCAGCAGCTCTGAGCTAGCGGGTTACCAAGAGACCCAGTACTTC
CASSSELAGYQETQYF
>TRBJ2-1|TRBV29-1|TRBD2|few
TGCAGCGTCGATAAGGGACTAGCTTCCTACAATGAGCAGTTCTTC
CSVDKGLASYNEQFF
>TRBJ2-1|TRBV4-2|TRBD1|medium-sized
TGTGCCAGCAGCCAAGATTTCAGGGGGTACTATGAGCAGTTCTTC
CASSQDFRGYYEQFF
>TRBJ1-6|TRBV5-1|.|.
TGCGCCAGCAGCTTGAGAGGGCCCGGCCGGGAGGTGAATTCACCCCTCCACTTT
CASSLRGPGREVNSPLHF
>TRBJ1-1|TRBV7-9|.|few
TGTGCCAGCAGCTTACGGGGCACTGAAGCTTTCTTT
CASSLRGTEAFF
>TRBJ2-2|TRBV5-4|TRBD2|.
TGTGCCAGCAGCTTGCTTCTTGAACTAGCGGATACCGGGGAGCTGTTTTTT
CASSLLLELADTGELFF
>TRBJ1-1|TRBV2|.|few
TGTGCCGGGGGAAGGGGGAGAACTGAAGCTTTCTTT
CAGGRGRTEAFF
>TRBJ2-7|TRBV4-2|.|.
TGTGCCAGCAGCCAGGACGACAGCAGCTCCTACGAGCAGTACTTC
CASSQDDSSSYEQYF
>TRBJ1-1|TRBV6-5|.|.
TGTGCCAGCGCACAGGGCTTGGACACTGAAGCTTTCTTT
CASAQGLDTEAFF
>TRBJ2-7|TRBV3-1/TRBV3-2|TRBD2|.
TGTGCCAGCACCCTAGCGGGGACCTACGAGCAGTACTTC
CASTLAGTYEQYF
>TRBJ2-7|TRBV6-1|TRBD1|.
TGTGCCAGCAGTGAACCGGGACAGGCTAGCTACGAGCAGTACTTC
CASSEPGQASYEQYF
>TRBJ2-3|TRBV24-1|TRBD2|.
TGTGCCACCAGTGATTTCTCGGCGGGAGTAAGGGATACGCAGTATTTT
CATSDFSAGVRDTQYF
>TRBJ1-5|TRBV9|.|.
TGTGCCAGCAGCGTAGGGACAGCTACCCAACAGGCCCAGCATTTT
CASSVGTATQQAQHF